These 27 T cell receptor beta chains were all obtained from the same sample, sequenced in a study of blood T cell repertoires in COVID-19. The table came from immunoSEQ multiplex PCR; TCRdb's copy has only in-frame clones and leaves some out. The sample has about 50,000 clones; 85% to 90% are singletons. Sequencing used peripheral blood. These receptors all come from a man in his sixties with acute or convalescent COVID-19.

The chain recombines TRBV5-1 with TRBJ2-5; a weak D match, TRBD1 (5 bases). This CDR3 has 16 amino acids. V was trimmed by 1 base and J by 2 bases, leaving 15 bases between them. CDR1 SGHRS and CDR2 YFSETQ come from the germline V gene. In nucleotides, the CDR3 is TGCGCCAGCAGCTTGACCCAGCTCGGACAACAAGAGACCCAGTACTTC. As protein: CASSLTQLGQQETQYF.

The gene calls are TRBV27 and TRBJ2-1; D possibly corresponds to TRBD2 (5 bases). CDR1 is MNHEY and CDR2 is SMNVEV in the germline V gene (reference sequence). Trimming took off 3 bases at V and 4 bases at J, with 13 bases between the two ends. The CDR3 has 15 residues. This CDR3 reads CASSLVVGRYNEQFF. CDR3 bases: TGTGCCAGCAGTTTGGTAGTTGGGAGATACAATGAGCAGTTCTTC.

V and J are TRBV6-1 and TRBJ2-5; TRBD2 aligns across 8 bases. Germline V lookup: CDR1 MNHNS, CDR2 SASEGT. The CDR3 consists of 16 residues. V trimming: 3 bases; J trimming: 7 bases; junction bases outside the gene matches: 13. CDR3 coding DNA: TGTGCCAGCAGTGACCCCCTCGGGGGGGCAACGGGGACCCAGTACTTC. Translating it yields CASSDPLGGATGTQYF.

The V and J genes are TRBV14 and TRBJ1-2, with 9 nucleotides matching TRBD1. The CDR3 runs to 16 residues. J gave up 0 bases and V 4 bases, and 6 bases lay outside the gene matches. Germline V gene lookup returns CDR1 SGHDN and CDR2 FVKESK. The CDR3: CASSRGQGPSNYGYTF. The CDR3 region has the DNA TGTGCCAGCAGCCGTGGACAGGGGCCCTCTAACTATGGCTACACCTTC.

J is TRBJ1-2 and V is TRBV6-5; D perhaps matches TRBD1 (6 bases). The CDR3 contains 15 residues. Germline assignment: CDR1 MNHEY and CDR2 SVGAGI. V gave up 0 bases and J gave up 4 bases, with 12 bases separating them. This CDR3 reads CASSYSKTGSYGYTF. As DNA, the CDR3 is TGTGCCAGCAGTTACTCGAAGACAGGCAGCTATGGCTACACCTTC.

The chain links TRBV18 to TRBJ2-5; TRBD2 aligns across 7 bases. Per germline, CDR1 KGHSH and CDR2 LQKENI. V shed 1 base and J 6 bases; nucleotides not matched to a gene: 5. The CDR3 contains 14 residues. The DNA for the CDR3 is TGTGCCAGCTCACCACAGGAGGGAGGGAAGACCCAGTACTTC. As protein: CASSPQEGGKTQYF.

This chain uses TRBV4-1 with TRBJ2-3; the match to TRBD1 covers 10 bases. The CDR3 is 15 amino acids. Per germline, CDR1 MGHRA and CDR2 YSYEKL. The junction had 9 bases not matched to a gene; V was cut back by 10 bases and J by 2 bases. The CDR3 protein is CAIRRTGGNTDTQYF. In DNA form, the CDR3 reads TGCGCCATACGAAGGACAGGGGGGAACACAGATACGCAGTATTTT.

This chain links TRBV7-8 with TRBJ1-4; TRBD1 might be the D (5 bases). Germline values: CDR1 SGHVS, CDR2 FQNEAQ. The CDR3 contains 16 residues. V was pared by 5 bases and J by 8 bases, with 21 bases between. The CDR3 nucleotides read TGTGCCAGCAGCCTCCTTAACCCGGGGGTGGTCGAAAAACTGTTTTTT. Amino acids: CASSLLNPGVVEKLFF. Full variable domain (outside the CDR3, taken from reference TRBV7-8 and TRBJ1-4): GAGVSQSPRYKVAKRGQDVALRCDPISGHVSLFWYQQALGQGPEFLTYFQNEAQLDKSGLPSDRFFAERPEGSVSTLKIQRTQQEDSAVYLCASSLLNPGVVEKLFFGSGTQLSVL.

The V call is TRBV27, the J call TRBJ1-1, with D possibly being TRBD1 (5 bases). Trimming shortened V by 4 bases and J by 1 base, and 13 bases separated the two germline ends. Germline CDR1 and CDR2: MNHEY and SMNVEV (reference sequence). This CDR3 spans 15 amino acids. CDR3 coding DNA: TGTGCCAGCAGTTCCCGACAGATTCGGAACACTGAAGCTTTCTTT. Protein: CASSSRQIRNTEAFF.

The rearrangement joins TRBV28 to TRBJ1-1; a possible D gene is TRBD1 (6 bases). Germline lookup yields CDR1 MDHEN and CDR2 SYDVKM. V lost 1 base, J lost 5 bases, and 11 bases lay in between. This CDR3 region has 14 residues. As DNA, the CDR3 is TGTGCCAGCAGTTTATCGTTTGACAGGACTGAAGCTTTCTTT. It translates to CASSLSFDRTEAFF.

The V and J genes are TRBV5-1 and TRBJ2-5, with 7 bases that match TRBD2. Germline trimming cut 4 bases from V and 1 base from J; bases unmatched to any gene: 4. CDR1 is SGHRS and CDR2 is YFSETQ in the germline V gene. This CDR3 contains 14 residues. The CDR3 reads CASSLLAVQETQYF. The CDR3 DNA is TGCGCCAGCAGCCTGCTAGCGGTCCAAGAGACCCAGTACTTC. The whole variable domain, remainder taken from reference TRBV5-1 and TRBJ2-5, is KAGVTQTPRYLIKTRGQQVTLSCSPISGHRSVSWYQQTPGQGLQFLFEYFSETQRNKGNFPGRFSGRQFSNSRSEMNVSTLELGDSALYLCASSLLAVQETQYFGPGTRLLVL.

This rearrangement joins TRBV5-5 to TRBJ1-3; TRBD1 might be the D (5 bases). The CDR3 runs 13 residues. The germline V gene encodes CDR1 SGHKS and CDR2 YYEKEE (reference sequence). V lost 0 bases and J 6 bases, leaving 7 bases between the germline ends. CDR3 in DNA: TGTGCCAGCAGCTTGGACAGGCTAAACACCATATATTTT. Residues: CASSLDRLNTIYF.

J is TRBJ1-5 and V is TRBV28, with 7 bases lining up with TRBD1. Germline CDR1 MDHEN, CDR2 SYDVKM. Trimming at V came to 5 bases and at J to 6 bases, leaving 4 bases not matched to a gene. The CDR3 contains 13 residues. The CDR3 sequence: CASSQGGLQPQHF. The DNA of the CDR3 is TGTGCCAGCAGTCAGGGGGGTCTTCAGCCCCAGCATTTT. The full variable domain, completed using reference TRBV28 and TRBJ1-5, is DVKVTQSSRYLVKRTGEKVFLECVQDMDHENMFWYRQDPGLGLRLIYFSYDVKMKEKGDIPEGYSVSREKKERFSLILESASTNQTSMYLCASSQGGLQPQHFGDGTRLSIL.

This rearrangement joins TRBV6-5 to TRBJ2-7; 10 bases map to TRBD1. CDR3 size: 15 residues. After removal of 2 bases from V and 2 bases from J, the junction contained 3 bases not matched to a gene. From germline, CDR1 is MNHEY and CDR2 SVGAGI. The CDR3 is CASSYRDRGTYEQYF. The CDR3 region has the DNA TGTGCCAGCAGTTACAGGGACAGGGGCACCTACGAGCAGTACTTC.

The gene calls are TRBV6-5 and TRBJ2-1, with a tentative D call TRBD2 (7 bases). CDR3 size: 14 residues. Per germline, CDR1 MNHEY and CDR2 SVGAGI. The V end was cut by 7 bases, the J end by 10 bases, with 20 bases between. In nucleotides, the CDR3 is TGTGCCAGCAATGTCCTAGCGGAGGGGGGGGAGCAGTTCTTC. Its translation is CASNVLAEGGEQFF.

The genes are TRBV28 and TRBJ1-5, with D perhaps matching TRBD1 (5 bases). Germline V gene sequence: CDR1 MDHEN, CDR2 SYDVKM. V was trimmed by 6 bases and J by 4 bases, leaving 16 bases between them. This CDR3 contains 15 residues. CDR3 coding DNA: TGTGCCAGCAGGAATCAGGGTATAGGAAATCAGCCCCAGCATTTT. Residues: CASRNQGIGNQPQHF.

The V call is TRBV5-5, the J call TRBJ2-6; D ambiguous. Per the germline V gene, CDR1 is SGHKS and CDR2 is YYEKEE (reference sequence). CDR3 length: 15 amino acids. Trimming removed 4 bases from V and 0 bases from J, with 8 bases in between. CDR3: CASSVSSSGANVLTF. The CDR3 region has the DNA TGTGCCAGCAGCGTATCCAGCTCTGGGGCCAACGTCCTGACTTTC.

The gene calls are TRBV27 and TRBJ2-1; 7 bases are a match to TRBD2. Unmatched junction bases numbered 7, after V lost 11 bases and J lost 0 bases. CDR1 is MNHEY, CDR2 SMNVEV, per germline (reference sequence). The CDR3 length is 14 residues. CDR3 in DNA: TGTGCCGGACTGATAGCGGGCTCCTACAATGAGCAGTTCTTC. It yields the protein CAGLIAGSYNEQFF.

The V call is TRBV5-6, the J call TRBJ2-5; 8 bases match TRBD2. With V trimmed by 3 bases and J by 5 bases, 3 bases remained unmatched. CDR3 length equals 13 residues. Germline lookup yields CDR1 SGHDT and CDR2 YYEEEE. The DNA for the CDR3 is TGTGCCAGCAGCTGGGGGACTAGGGAGACCCAGTACTTC. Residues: CASSWGTRETQYF.

The DNA for the CDR3 is TGCGCCAGCAGCCAACGGACAGGGGTCAAGAACACCGGGGAGCTGTTTTTT. Amino acids: CASSQRTGVKNTGELFF. The chain couples TRBV4-1 to TRBJ2-2; 9 nucleotides line up with TRBD1. The CDR3 consists of 17 residues. The J segment lost 1 base and the V segment lost 2 bases, leaving 5 bases of the junction unmatched. Germline CDR1 and CDR2: MGHRA and YSYEKL.

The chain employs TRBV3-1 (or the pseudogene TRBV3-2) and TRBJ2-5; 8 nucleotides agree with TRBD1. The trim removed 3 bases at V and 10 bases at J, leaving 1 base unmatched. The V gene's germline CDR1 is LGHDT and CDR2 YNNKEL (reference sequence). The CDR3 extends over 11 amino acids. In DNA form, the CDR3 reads TGTGCCAGCAGCCATACAGGGGGCCAGTACTTC. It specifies CASSHTGGQYF.

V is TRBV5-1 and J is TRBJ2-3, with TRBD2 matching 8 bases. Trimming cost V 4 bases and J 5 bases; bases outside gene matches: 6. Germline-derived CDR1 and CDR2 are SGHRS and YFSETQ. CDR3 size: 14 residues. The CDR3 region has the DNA TGCGCCAGCAGCCTGCAGACTAGCGAAGATACGCAGTATTTT. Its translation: CASSLQTSEDTQYF. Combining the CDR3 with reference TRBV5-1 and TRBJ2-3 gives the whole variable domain KAGVTQTPRYLIKTRGQQVTLSCSPISGHRSVSWYQQTPGQGLQFLFEYFSETQRNKGNFPGRFSGRQFSNSRSEMNVSTLELGDSALYLCASSLQTSEDTQYFGPGTRLTVL.

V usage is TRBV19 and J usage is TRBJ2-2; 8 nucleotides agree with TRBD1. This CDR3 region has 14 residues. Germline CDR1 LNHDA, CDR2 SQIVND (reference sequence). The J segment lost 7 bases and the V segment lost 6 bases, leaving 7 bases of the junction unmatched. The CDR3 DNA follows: TGTGCCAGTAGGGGGACAGGAATAGGCGGGGAGCTGTTTTTT. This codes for CASRGTGIGGELFF.

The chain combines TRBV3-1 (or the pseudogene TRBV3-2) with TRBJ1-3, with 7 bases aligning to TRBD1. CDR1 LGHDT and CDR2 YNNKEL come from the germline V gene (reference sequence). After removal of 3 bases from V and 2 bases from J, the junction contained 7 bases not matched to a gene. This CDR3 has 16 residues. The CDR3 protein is CASSQRQGFAGNTIYF. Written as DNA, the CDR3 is TGTGCCAGCAGCCAGAGACAGGGATTCGCTGGAAACACCATATATTTT.

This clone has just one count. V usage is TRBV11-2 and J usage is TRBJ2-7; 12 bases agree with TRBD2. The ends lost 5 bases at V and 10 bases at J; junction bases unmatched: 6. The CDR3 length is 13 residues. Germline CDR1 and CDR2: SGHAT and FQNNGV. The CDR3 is CASSPTSGRGQYF. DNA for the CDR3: TGTGCCAGCAGCCCGACTAGCGGGAGAGGACAGTACTTC.

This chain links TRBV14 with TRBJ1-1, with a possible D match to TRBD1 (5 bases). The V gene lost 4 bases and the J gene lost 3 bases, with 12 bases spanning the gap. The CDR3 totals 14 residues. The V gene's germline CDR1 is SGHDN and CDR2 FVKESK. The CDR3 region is CASSRDSWYTEAFF. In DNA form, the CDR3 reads TGTGCCAGCAGCCGAGACAGTTGGTACACTGAAGCTTTCTTT. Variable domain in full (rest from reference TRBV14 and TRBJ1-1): EAGVTQFPSHSVIEKGQTVTLRCDPISGHDNLYWYRRVMGKEIKFLLHFVKESKQDESGMPNNRFLAERTGGTYSTLKVQPAELEDSGVYFCASSRDSWYTEAFFGQGTRLTVV.

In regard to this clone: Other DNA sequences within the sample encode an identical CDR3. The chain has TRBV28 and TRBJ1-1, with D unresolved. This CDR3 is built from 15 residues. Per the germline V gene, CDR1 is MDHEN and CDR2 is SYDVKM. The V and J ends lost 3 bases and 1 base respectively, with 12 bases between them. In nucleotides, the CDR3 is TGTGCCAGCAGTTTTAAGGGAGGCGGGAACACTGAAGCTTTCTTT. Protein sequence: CASSFKGGGNTEAFF.